A single sample gave rise to the 14 T cell receptor beta chains below, sequenced in a study of T cells in Graves' hyperthyroidism and ophthalmopathy. Amplified regions were TCR beta CDR3 sequences from RNA transcripts. Initially, a first-round RT-PCR of the TCR CDR3 employed the HTBI primer set. TCRdb redid the calling of the multiplex PCR reads with MiXCR, one entry per CDR3 protein. This table has about 320,000 distinct CDR3 sequences, 16% appearing once. Sequencing was done on a sample of blood. The receptor set was obtained from a man younger than 40 with Graves' hyperthyroidism.

This clonotype was recorded at least ten times. The CDR3: CSARGSGHQPQHF. The CDR3 DNA follows: TGCAGTGCTAGAGGGTCAGGTCATCAGCCCCAGCATTTT. This rearrangement joins TRBV20-1 to TRBJ1-5; D remains ambiguous. Germline values: CDR1 DFQATT, CDR2 SNEGSKA (reference sequence). This CDR3 contains 13 residues. V was pared by 1 base and J by 5 bases, with 9 bases between.

Of note for this clonotype: Just one base apart from a much larger clone, this may be a read error. The chain recombines TRBV2 with TRBJ2-3; 8 bases line up with TRBD2. After removal of 10 bases from V and 2 bases from J, the junction contained 14 bases not matched to a gene. The germline CDR1 and CDR2 sequences are SNHLY and FYNNEI. This CDR3 has 16 amino acids. Here the CDR3 reads CATQSIVSGITDTQYF. The DNA for the CDR3 is TGTGCCACCCAATCGATCGTTAGCGGGATCACAGATACGCAGTATTTT.

The chain links TRBV6-7 to TRBJ1-5; TRBD1 might be the D (5 bases). Being an ORF, TRBV6-7 has a function that is uncertain. The CDR3 runs 11 residues. V was cut by 6 bases and J by 11 bases, with 11 bases left in between. CDR3 loop: CASRPTGAQHF. In DNA, the CDR3 is TGTGCCAGCAGACCAACGGGGGCCCAGCATTTT.

In its sample, this clonotype was seen a few times. J is TRBJ2-3 and V is TRBV9; 7 bases are shared with TRBD1. Germline values: CDR1 SGDLS, CDR2 YYNGEE. This CDR3 region has 17 residues. With V trimmed by 4 bases and J by 0 bases, 11 bases remained unmatched. CDR3 protein: CASSFGQAEWSTDTQYF. The CDR3 DNA follows: TGTGCCAGCAGCTTTGGACAGGCGGAGTGGAGCACAGATACGCAGTATTTT.

The chain employs TRBV7-3 and TRBJ2-7, with D hard to call. This CDR3 is built from 14 residues. Germline V gives CDR1 SGHTA, CDR2 FQGTGA. With 0 bases removed from V and 2 bases from J, the gap between germline ends came to 8 bases. CDR3 in DNA: TGTGCCAGCAGCTTAACAGCAGGTACCTACGAGCAGTACTTC. It yields the protein CASSLTAGTYEQYF.

In its sample, this clonotype was seen a few times. The chain links TRBV24-1 to TRBJ2-5; TRBD1 is a possible D gene (5 bases). The CDR3 is made up of 16 amino acids. Germline-derived CDR1 and CDR2 are KGHDR and SFDVKD. With 5 bases removed from V and 3 bases from J, the gap between germline ends came to 18 bases. The CDR3 nucleotides are TGTGCCACCAGTGCTCTTGACTGGCAGGGTAAAGAGACCCAGTACTTC. It is translated as CATSALDWQGKETQYF.

The chain joins TRBV20-1 to TRBJ2-7; 7 positions match TRBD2. J lost 3 bases, V lost 6 bases, and 8 bases had no gene match. This CDR3 has 13 residues. Germline V gene lookup returns CDR1 DFQATT and CDR2 SNEGSKA (reference sequence). The CDR3 loop is CSARTRGVYEQYF. The CDR3, as DNA: TGCAGTGCACGGACTAGAGGAGTCTACGAGCAGTACTTC.

This chain uses TRBV7-6 with TRBJ2-2; D is uncertain. Trimming left V 5 bases short and J 6 bases short, with 13 bases between. CDR1 and CDR2 (germline): SGHVS, FNYEAQ. The CDR3 spans 14 residues. The CDR3 coding sequence is TGTGCCAGCAGCCCCGAGAGCTGGCCCGGGGAGCTGTTTTTT. It is translated as CASSPESWPGELFF.

J is TRBJ2-1 and V is TRBV19, with 10 bases fitting TRBD2. CDR3 length: 19 amino acids. CDR1 and CDR2 (germline): LNHDA, SQIVND (reference sequence). V shed 0 bases and J 1 base; nucleotides not matched to a gene: 9. The CDR3 is CASSIDTSGIFWSYNEQFF. DNA for the CDR3: TGTGCCAGTAGTATAGATACTAGCGGGATCTTCTGGTCCTACAATGAGCAGTTCTTC.

This clonotype has at least ten counts. V usage is TRBV18 and J usage is TRBJ2-7, with D perhaps TRBD2 (7 bases). The CDR3 contains 14 residues. V gave up 2 bases and J gave up 2 bases, with 10 bases separating them. Germline-derived CDR1 and CDR2 are KGHSH and LQKENI. The CDR3 protein is CASSPGGGTYEQYF. CDR3 bases: TGTGCCAGCTCACCAGGCGGGGGCACCTACGAGCAGTACTTC.

The chain has TRBV12-5 and TRBJ2-2; 8 positions agree with TRBD1. Losses at the gene ends were 5 bases for V and 5 bases for J; bases not matched to a gene: 13. There are 17 residues in the CDR3. Germline values: CDR1 LGHNT, CDR2 FRNRAP. The DNA for the CDR3 is TGTGCTAGTGGTCCGCGGGCGCAGGGGGCGAGAACCGGGGAGCTGTTTTTT. This sequence encodes CASGPRAQGARTGELFF.

V is TRBV9 and J is TRBJ2-7, with D maybe TRBD1 (6 bases). The CDR3 runs to 11 residues. The V end was cut by 7 bases, the J end by 6 bases, with 11 bases between. Germline V gene data show CDR1 as SGDLS and CDR2 as YYNGEE. Here the CDR3 DNA reads TGTGCCAGCGGGCAGGGGCGCGAGCAGTACTTC. Translating it yields CASGQGREQYF.

The sample holds a few counts of this clonotype. V is TRBV28 and J is TRBJ2-5; a possible D gene is TRBD2 (6 bases). There are 15 residues in the CDR3. V was pared by 3 bases and J by 5 bases, with 16 bases between. Germline V gene sequence: CDR1 MDHEN, CDR2 SYDVKM. The CDR3 region has the DNA TGTGCCAGCAGTTTTTCGACTGGCGGAGGGGAGACCCAGTACTTC. Encoded protein: CASSFSTGGGETQYF.

The chain carries TRBV29-1 and TRBJ2-1; 7 bases map to TRBD2. Germline loops: CDR1 SQVTM, CDR2 ANQGSEA. There are 13 residues in the CDR3. V lost 7 bases and J lost 6; bases outside the gene matches: 9. The CDR3 here is CSANLGTINEQFF. CDR3 DNA: TGCAGCGCTAACCTAGGGACTATCAATGAGCAGTTCTTC.